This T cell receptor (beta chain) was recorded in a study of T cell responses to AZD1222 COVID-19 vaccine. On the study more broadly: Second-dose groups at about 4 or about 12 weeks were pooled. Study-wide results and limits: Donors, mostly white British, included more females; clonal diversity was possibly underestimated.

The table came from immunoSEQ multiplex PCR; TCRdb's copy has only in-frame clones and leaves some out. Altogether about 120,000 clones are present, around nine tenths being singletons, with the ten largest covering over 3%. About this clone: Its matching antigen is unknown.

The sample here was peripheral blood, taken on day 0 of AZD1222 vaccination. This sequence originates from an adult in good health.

The DNA for the CDR3 is TGCGCCAGCAGTCGCAACCCGGGCCCTCAATCCTACGAGCAGTACTTC. Its translation is CASSRNPGPQSYEQYF. The chain recombines TRBV23-1 with TRBJ2-7; D is undetermined. TRBV23-1 is an open reading frame whose function is uncertain. The CDR3 spans 16 residues. V gave up 4 bases and J gave up 1 base, with 17 bases separating them.